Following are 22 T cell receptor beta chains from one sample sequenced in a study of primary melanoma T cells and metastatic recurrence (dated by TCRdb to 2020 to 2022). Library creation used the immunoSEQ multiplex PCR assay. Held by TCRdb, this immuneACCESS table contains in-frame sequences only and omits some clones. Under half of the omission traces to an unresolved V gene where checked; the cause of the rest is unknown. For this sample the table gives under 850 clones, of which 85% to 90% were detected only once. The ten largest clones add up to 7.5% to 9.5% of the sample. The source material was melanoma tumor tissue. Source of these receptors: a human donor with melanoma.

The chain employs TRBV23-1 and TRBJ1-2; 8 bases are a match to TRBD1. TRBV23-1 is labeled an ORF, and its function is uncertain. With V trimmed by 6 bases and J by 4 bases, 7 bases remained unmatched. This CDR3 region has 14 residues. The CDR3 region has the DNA TGCGCCAGCAGCCAAGACAGGGGAGGCTATGGCTACACCTTC. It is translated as CASSQDRGGYGYTF.

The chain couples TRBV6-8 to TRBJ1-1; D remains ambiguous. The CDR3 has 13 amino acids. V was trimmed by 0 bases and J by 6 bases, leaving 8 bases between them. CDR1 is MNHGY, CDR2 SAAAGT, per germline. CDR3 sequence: CASSYSSVAEAFF. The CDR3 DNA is TGTGCCAGCAGTTACTCAAGTGTGGCTGAAGCTTTCTTT.

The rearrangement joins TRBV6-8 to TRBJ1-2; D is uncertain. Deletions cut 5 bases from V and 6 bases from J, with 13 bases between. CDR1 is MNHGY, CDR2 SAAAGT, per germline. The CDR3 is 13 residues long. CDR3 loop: CASSLIPPHGYTF. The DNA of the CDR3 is TGTGCCAGCAGTCTCATCCCGCCCCATGGCTACACCTTC.

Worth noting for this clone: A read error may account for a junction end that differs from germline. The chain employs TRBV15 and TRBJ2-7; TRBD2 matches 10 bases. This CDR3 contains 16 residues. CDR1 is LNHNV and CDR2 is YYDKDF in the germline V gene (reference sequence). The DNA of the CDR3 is TGTGCCAGCAGCCGAATCAGCGGGAGGGACTCCTACGAGCAGTACTTC. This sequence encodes CASSRISGRDSYEQYF.

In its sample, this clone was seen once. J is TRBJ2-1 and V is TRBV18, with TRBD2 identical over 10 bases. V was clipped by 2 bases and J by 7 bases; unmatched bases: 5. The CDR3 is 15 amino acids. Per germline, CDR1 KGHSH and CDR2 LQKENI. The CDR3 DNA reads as TGTGCCAGCTCACCAAGGGCTAGCGGGGGAAATGAGCAGTTCTTC. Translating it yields CASSPRASGGNEQFF.

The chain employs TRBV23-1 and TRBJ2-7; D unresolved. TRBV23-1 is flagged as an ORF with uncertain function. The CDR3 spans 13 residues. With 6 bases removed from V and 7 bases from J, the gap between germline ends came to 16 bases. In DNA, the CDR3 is TGCGCCAGCAGCTTAGAACGGATGGGGGAGCAGTACTTC. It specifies CASSLERMGEQYF.

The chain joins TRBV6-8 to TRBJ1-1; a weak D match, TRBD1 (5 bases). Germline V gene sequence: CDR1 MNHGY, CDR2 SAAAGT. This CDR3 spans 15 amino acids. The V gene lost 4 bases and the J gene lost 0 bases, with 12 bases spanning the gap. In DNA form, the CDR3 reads TGTGCCAGCAGTTTTGCGGGACTCCTGAACACTGAAGCTTTCTTT. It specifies CASSFAGLLNTEAFF.

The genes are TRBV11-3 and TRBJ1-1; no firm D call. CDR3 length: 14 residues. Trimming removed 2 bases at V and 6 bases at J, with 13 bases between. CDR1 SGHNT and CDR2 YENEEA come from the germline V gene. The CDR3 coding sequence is TGTGCCAGCAGCTTAAACACAATTGGCGCTGAAGCTTTCTTT. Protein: CASSLNTIGAEAFF. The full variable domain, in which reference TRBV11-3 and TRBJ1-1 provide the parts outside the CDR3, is EAGVVQSPRYKIIEKKQPVAFWCNPISGHNTLYWYLQNLGQGPELLIRYENEEAVDDSQLPKDRFSAERLKGVDSTLKIQPAELGDSAVYLCASSLNTIGAEAFFGQGTRLTVV.

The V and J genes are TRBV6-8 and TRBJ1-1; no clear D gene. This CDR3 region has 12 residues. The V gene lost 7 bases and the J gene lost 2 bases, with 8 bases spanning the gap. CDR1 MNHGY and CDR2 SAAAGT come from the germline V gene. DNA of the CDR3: TGTGCCAGCACTTGGGGAAACACTGAAGCTTTCTTT. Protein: CASTWGNTEAFF.

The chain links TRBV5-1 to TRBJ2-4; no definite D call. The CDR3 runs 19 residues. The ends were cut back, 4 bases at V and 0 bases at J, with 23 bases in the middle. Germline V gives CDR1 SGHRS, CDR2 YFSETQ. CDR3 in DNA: TGCGCCAGCAGCGCCGACGAAGGAACCGGCTCCCTAGCCAAAAACATTCAGTACTTC. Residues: CASSADEGTGSLAKNIQYF.

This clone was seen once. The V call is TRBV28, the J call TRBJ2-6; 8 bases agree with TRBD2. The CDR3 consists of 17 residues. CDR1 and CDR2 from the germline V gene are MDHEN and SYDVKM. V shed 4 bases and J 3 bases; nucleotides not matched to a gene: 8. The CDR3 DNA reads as TGTGCCAGCAGTTCCACAGGAGCGGGGGTTGGGGCCAACGTCCTGACTTTC. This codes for CASSSTGAGVGANVLTF.

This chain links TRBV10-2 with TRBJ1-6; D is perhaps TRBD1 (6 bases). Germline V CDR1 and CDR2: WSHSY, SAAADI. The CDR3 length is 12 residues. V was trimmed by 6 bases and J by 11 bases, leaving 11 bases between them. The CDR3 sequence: CASRKQGTPLHF. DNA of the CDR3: TGCGCCAGCAGAAAACAGGGTACACCCCTCCACTTT.

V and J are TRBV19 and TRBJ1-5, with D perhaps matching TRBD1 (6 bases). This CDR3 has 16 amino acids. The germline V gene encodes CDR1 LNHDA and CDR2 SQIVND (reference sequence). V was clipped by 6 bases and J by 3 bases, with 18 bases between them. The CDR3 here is CASRGTGIVNNQPQHF. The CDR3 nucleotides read TGTGCCAGTAGGGGAACAGGGATAGTAAACAATCAGCCCCAGCATTTT. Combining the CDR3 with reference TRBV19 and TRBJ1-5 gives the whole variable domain DGGITQSPKYLFRKEGQNVTLSCEQNLNHDAMYWYRQDPGQGLRLIYYSQIVNDFQKGDIAEGYSVSREKKESFPLTVTSAQKNPTAFYLCASRGTGIVNNQPQHFGDGTRLSIL.

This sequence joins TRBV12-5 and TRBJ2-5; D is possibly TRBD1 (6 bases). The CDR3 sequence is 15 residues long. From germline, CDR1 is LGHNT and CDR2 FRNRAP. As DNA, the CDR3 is TGTGCCAGCACACACCCGGGACAAGACCAAGAGACCCAGTACTTC. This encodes CASTHPGQDQETQYF.

The chain's CDR3 is CASSQGLSGGPDTQYF. CDR3 DNA: TGTGCCAGCAGCCAAGGCTTGAGCGGGGGCCCAGATACGCAGTATTTT. The V and J genes are TRBV14 and TRBJ2-3, with 8 bases that match TRBD2. Trimming took 1 base from V and 4 from J; bases not matched to a gene: 7. The CDR3 length is 16 residues. In germline, CDR1 is SGHDN, CDR2 FVKESK.

Here the CDR3 reads CASRNLTSSQETQYF. CDR3 sequence (DNA): TGTGCCAGCAGAAACTTGACTAGCTCCCAAGAGACCCAGTACTTC. The chain uses TRBV11-3 and TRBJ2-5; 7 bases line up with TRBD2. In germline, CDR1 is SGHNT, CDR2 YENEEA. V was pared by 6 bases and J by 1 base, with 8 bases of the junction left unmatched. This CDR3 comprises 15 residues.

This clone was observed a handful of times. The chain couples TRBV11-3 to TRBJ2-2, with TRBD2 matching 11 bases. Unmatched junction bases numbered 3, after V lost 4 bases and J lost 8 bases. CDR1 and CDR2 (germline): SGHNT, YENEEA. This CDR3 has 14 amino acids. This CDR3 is CASSSLAGAGELFF. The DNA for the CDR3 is TGTGCCAGCAGCTCACTAGCGGGGGCTGGGGAGCTGTTTTTT.

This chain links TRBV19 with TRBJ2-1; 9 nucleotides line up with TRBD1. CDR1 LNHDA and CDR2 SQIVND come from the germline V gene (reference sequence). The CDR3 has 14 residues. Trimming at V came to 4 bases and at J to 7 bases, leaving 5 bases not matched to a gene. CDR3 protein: CASSTDRGLNEQFF. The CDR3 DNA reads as TGTGCCAGTAGTACCGACAGGGGGTTGAATGAGCAGTTCTTC.

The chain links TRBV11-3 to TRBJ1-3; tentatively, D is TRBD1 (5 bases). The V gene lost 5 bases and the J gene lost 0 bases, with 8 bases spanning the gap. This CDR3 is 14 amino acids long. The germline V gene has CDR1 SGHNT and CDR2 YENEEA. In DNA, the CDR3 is TGTGCCAGCAGCGGGGGGTTCTCTGGAAACACCATATATTTT. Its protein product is CASSGGFSGNTIYF.

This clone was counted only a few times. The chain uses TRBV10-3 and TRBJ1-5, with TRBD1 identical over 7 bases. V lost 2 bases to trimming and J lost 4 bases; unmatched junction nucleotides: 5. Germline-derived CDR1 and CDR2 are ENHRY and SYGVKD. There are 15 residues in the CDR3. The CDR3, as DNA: TGTGCCATCAGTGAGGGCAGGGGGAATAATCAGCCCCAGCATTTT. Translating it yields CAISEGRGNNQPQHF.

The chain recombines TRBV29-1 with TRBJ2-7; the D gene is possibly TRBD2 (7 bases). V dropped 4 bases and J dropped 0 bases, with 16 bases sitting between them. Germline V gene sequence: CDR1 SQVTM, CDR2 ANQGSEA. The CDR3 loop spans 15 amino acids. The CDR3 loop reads CSVGPRGGVSYEQYF. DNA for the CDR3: TGCAGCGTTGGCCCGAGAGGGGGGGTCTCCTACGAGCAGTACTTC.

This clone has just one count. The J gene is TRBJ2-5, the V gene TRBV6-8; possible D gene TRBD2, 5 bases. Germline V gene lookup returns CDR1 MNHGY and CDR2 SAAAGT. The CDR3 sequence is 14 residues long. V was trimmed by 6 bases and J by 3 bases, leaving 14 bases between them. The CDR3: CASRTGFSKETQYF. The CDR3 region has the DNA TGTGCCAGCAGGACGGGGTTCTCCAAAGAGACCCAGTACTTC.